This T cell receptor beta chain emerged from a study of CD8 T cells in ankylosing spondylitis. The study, taken as a whole, reports: Within matched ankylosing spondylitis synovial fluid, disease-linked clones were reportedly significantly enriched. A CD8+ phenotype characterized the disease-linked clones, which were relatively rare in peripheral blood. A number of the motif variants had already been described in reactive arthritis synovial fluid and blood. Ankylosing spondylitis blood appeared to carry a characteristic TCR beta motif of several highly homologous variants.

Germline CDR1 and CDR2: SGDLS and YYNGEE. CDR3 length equals 13 residues. Trimming took off 2 bases at V and 0 bases at J, with 5 bases between the two ends. This clonotype was counted at least ten times. Its specificity is not known. Construction of TCR beta libraries was performed using quantitative 5'-RACE with molecular barcodes. TCRdb used MiXCR to reprocess the 5' RACE reads, holding one entry per CDR3 protein. Here the sample spans some 700,000 distinct CDR3 sequences, over 15% being singletons. The receptor's source is a male donor with ankylosing spondylitis. The specimen was blood, either unsorted or a sorted T cell fraction (not recorded which). The J gene is TRBJ1-1, the V gene TRBV9; D unclear. The CDR3 nucleotides read TGTGCCAGCAGCGTCATGATGAACACTGAAGCTTTCTTT. Residues: CASSVMMNTEAFF.